The clone carrying this T cell receptor beta chain was detected ten times or more. Investigators amplified TCR beta CDR3 regions from RNA transcripts. Second-round multiplex PCR came after first-round RT-PCR with HTBI primers. TCRdb analysed the multiplex PCR reads with MiXCR anew, one entry per CDR3 protein. The repertoire includes over 450,000 distinct CDR3 sequences, about 15% of them detected once, and 9.8% sits in the top ten. These data belong to a study of Graves' ophthalmopathy and Graves' hyperthyroidism. Germline assignment: CDR1 LNHDA and CDR2 SQIVND (reference sequence). The CDR3 is 15 amino acids. Trimming cost V 4 bases and J 9 bases; bases outside gene matches: 7.

V gene TRBV19 combines with J gene TRBJ1-6; 9 nucleotides line up with TRBD1. The source of this sequence is a woman aged 30 to 39 with Graves' ophthalmopathy. Sequenced: blood. CDR3 coding DNA: TGTGCCAGTAGTACGGGACAGGGTTTGGGTTCACCCCTCCACTTT. This sequence encodes CASSTGQGLGSPLHF. Combining the CDR3 with reference TRBV19 and TRBJ1-6 gives the whole variable domain DGGITQSPKYLFRKEGQNVTLSCEQNLNHDAMYWYRQDPGQGLRLIYYSQIVNDFQKGDIAEGYSVSREKKESFPLTVTSAQKNPTAFYLCASSTGQGLGSPLHFGNGTRLTVT.